This TCR beta chain originates from a study of shared clonotypes between healthy human individuals. Study observations and caveats: A generally larger estimated richness was seen in naive subsets than in memory subsets.

The CDR3 runs to 15 residues. The table lists this clone with a count of one. What it binds is unknown. Clones were sequenced by immunoSEQ multiplex PCR, and TCRdb holds only the in-frame ones, with some missing. Among hundreds of thousands of clones listed, around two thirds were seen once. There were only Caucasian adults among the donors, and all lived in Nashville, Tennessee. This TCR was recovered from a woman in her twenties or thirties in good health. The genes are TRBV21-1 and TRBJ2-7; no check of the table's D call, TRBD2, against the DNA was made. TRBV21-1 corresponds to a pseudogene. The sequencing input was memory CD4+ T cells sorted from blood. Subset meaning: CD45RA-negative fraction. The DNA of the CDR3 is TGTGCCAGCAGTGGACCTAGCGGAACTTCCTACGAGCAGTACTTC. It encodes CASSGPSGTSYEQYF.